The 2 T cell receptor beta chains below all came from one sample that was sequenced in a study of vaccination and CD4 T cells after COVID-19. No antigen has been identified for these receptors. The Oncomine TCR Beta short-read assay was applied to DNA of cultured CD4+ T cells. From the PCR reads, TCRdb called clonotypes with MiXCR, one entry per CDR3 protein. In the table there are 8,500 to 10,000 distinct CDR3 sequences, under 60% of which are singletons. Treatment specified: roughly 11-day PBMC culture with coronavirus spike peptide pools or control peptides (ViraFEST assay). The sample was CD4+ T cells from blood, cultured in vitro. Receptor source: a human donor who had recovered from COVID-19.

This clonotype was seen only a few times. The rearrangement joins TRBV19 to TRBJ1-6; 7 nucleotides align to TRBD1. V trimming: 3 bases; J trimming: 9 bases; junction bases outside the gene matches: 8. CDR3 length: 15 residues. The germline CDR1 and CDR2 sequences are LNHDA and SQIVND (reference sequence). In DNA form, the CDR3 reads TGTGCCAGTAGTATGGGAGGGACAGTAAGTTCACCCCTCCACTTT. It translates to CASSMGGTVSSPLHF.

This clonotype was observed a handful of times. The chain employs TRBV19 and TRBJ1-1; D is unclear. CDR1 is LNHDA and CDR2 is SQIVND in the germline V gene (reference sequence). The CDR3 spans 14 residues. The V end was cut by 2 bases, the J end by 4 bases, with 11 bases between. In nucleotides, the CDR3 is TGTGCCAGTAGTATAAGCCCCGGCGGCACTGAAGCTTTCTTT. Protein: CASSISPGGTEAFF.